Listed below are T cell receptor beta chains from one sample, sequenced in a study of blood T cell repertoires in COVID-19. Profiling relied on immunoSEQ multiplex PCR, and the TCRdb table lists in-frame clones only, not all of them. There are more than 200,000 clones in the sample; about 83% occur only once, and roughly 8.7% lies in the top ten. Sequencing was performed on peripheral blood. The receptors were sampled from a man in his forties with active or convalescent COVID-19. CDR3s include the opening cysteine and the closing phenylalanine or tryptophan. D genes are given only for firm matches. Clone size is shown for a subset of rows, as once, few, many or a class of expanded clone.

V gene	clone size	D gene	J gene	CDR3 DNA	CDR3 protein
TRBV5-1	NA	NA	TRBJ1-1	TGCGCCAGCAGCTTCCCGACAGCGAACACTGAAGCTTTCTTT	CASSFPTANTEAFF
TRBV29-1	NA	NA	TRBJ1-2	TGCAGCGTTGAAGATCAAGGGCAGGGAAATGGCTACACCTTC	CSVEDQGQGNGYTF
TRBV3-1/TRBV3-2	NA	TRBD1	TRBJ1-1	TGTGCCAGCAGCCACCTACAGGGGGACACTGAAGCTTTCTTT	CASSHLQGDTEAFF
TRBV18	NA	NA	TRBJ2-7	TGTGCCAGCTCACCAAGGCAGGGCTCCTACGAGCAGTACTTC	CASSPRQGSYEQYF
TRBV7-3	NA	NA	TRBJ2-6	TGTGCCAGCAGCTCACTACACTCTGGGGCCAACGTCCTGACTTTC	CASSSLHSGANVLTF
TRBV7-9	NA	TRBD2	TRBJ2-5	TGTGCCAGCAGCCCAAAGGGACTAGCGGGAGCAGAGACCCAGTACTTC	CASSPKGLAGAETQYF
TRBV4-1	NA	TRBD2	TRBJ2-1	TGCGCCAGCAGCCTGAGACTAGCGGGGGACACACGCAATGAGCAGTTCTTC	CASSLRLAGDTRNEQFF
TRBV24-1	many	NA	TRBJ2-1	TGTGCCACCAGTGGCTGGGGATCGGGGAATGAGCAGTTCTTC	CATSGWGSGNEQFF
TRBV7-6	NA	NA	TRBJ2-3	TGTGCCAGCAGCGCCGACCGGCCAAAGCTGACATCGCAGTATTTT	CASSADRPKLTSQYF
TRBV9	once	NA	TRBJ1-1	TGTGCCAGCAGCGCCACCCAGGGGCAGACTGAAGCTTTCTTT	CASSATQGQTEAFF
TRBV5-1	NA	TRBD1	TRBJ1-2	TGCGCCAGCAGCTTCAACGACAGGGGGGACTATGGCTACACCTTC	CASSFNDRGDYGYTF
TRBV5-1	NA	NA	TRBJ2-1	TGCGCCAGCAGCTGGGCGCCCCGGGACACAACCGACAATGAGCAGTTCTTC	CASSWAPRDTTDNEQFF
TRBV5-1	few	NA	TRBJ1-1	TGCGCCAGCAGCCGGGATAGGAACACTGAAGCTTTCTTT	CASSRDRNTEAFF
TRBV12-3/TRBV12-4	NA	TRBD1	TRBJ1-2	TGTGCCAGCAGCCTGGGACAGGGAGGAGGCTACACCTTC	CASSLGQGGGYTF
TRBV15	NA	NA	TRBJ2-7	TGTGCCACCAGCTCGATACAAATCTACGAGCAGTACTTC	CATSSIQIYEQYF
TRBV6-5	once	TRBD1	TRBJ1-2	TGTGCCAGCAGTTACGACGGACAGGGTTATGGCTACACCTTC	CASSYDGQGYGYTF
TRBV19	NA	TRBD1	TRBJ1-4	TGTGCCAGTAGTATCGGGACAGGGGCAACTAATGAAAAACTGTTTTTT	CASSIGTGATNEKLFF
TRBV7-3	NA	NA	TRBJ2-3	TGTGCCAGCAGCCAGGGGGAGGCAGATACGCAGTATTTT	CASSQGEADTQYF
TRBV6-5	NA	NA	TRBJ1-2	TGTGCCAGCAAGTTGGAACAGGGTAGAAATGGCTACACCTTC	CASKLEQGRNGYTF
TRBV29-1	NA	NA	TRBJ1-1	TGCAGCGTTGGTTTGGTGGGGAGTATAGCGGCTGAAGCTTTCTTT	CSVGLVGSIAAEAFF
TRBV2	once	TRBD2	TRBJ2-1	TGTGCCAGCCGGAGCGGGGGGCTGTACAATGAGCAGTTCTTC	CASRSGGLYNEQFF
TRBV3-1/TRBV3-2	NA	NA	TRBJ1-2	TGTGCCAGCAGCCAAGATACAGGGAGATATGGCTACACCTTC	CASSQDTGRYGYTF
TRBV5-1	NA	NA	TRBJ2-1	TGCGCCAGCAGCACGGGGGCAGGGGGAACCTACAATGAGCAGTTCTTC	CASSTGAGGTYNEQFF
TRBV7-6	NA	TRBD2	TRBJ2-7	TGTGCCAGCAGCTTAGAGAGCGGGATGGGCTACGAGCAGTACTTC	CASSLESGMGYEQYF
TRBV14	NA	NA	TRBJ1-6	TGTGCCAGCAGCCAAGTTATCAGGGGCTCACCCCTCCACTTT	CASSQVIRGSPLHF
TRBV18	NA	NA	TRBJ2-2	TGTGCCAGCTCACCTCTAGCTCCCGGGGAGCTGTTTTTT	CASSPLAPGELFF